Listed here are 16 T cell receptor beta chains from one sample, sequenced in a study of blood T cell repertoires in COVID-19 (dated by TCRdb to 2020 to 2022). The library relied on the immunoSEQ multiplex PCR assay. This immuneACCESS table, as held by TCRdb, lists in-frame sequences with V and J called but not all clones. Of the missing ones, under half trace to an unresolved V gene in checked studies; the others have no known cause. The sample records 650,000 to 800,000 clones, about 90% of which are singletons. Roughly 0.25% of the sample lies in the top ten. Sample: peripheral blood. Receptors were obtained from a woman under 30 with acute or convalescent COVID-19.

The chain combines TRBV7-2 with TRBJ2-5; 8 positions agree with TRBD2. V lost 3 bases and J lost 1; bases outside the gene matches: 4. Per the germline V gene, CDR1 is SGHTA and CDR2 is FQGNSA. The CDR3 length is 15 residues. CDR3 residues: CASSLQAGGQETQYF. In DNA form, the CDR3 reads TGTGCCAGCAGCTTGCAGGCGGGGGGCCAAGAGACCCAGTACTTC.

The chain uses TRBV5-6 and TRBJ2-7; weak D call: TRBD2 (5 bases). The CDR3 runs 13 residues. Trimming pared 7 bases from V and 5 bases from J, leaving 16 bases between. The germline V gene has CDR1 SGHDT and CDR2 YYEEEE. The CDR3 loop reads CASVDRGIHEQYF. In DNA form, the CDR3 reads TGTGCCAGCGTCGATCGAGGGATCCACGAGCAGTACTTC.

This clone was observed a handful of times. The V and J genes are TRBV30 and TRBJ2-2; 11 positions match TRBD1. The CDR3 totals 14 residues. Germline trimming cut 5 bases from V and 7 bases from J; bases unmatched to any gene: 6. Germline V gene lookup returns CDR1 GTSNPN and CDR2 SVGIG (reference sequence). The DNA for the CDR3 is TGTGCCTGGGGACAGGGGGCTCTTGGCGGGGAGCTGTTTTTT. This gives the protein CAWGQGALGGELFF.

V and J are TRBV30 and TRBJ1-1, with 11 bases aligning to TRBD1. Trimming removed 2 bases from V and 7 bases from J; junction bases left unmatched: 12. Germline assignment: CDR1 GTSNPN and CDR2 SVGIG (reference sequence). The CDR3 covers 16 residues. This CDR3 is CAWSTGTGGIRVEAFF. The CDR3 coding sequence is TGTGCCTGGAGTACTGGGACAGGGGGGATTCGGGTTGAAGCTTTCTTT.

J is TRBJ2-7 and V is TRBV25-1; no clear D gene. Per the germline V gene, CDR1 is MGHDK and CDR2 is SYGVNS. This CDR3 has 15 residues. V lost 4 bases to trimming and J lost 0 bases, with 13 bases between them. The CDR3 coding sequence is TGTGCCAGCAGTGGAAGTTACGTGAGCTCCTACGAGCAGTACTTC. As protein: CASSGSYVSSYEQYF.

The chain employs TRBV6-4 and TRBJ2-1, with 12 bases aligning to TRBD2. Germline CDR1 reads MRHNA; CDR2 reads SNTAGT. This CDR3 has 16 residues. J gave up 5 bases and V 6 bases, and 8 bases lay outside the gene matches. The CDR3 DNA follows: TGTGCCAGCAGCCTCACAACTAGCGGGGGGCACAATGAGCAGTTCTTC. Translated, it gives CASSLTTSGGHNEQFF.

J is TRBJ1-1 and V is TRBV5-4, with D perhaps TRBD1 (6 bases). Germline CDR1 is SGHNT and CDR2 is YYREEE (reference sequence). V lost 4 bases, J lost 0 bases, and 13 bases lay in between. The CDR3 has 15 amino acids. CDR3 DNA: TGTGCCAGCAGCCACGTGCAGGGGATGAACACTGAAGCTTTCTTT. Translation: CASSHVQGMNTEAFF.

This chain links TRBV11-2 with TRBJ1-1, with 8 bases lining up with TRBD1. Germline V gene sequence: CDR1 SGHAT, CDR2 FQNNGV. The CDR3 is 15 residues long. The ends lost 5 bases at V and 0 bases at J; junction bases unmatched: 5. The CDR3 nucleotides are TGTGCCAGCAGCCGCTCGGGACAGGTGAACACTGAAGCTTTCTTT. This encodes CASSRSGQVNTEAFF.

This clone appeared a single time. The rearrangement links TRBV6-1 to TRBJ1-1; the D gene is possibly TRBD1 (6 bases). Looked up from germline, CDR1 is MNHNS and CDR2 is SASEGT. V was shortened by 3 bases and J by 0 bases, with 14 bases between the two germline ends. The CDR3 is 16 residues long. In DNA form, the CDR3 reads TGTGCCAGCAGTGACAGTTTAGGGGGATTGAACACTGAAGCTTTCTTT. It specifies CASSDSLGGLNTEAFF.

The genes are TRBV12-3 or TRBV12-4 and TRBJ1-2; a possible D gene is TRBD1 (5 bases). The CDR3 extends over 13 amino acids. The ends were cut back, 5 bases at V and 6 bases at J, with 13 bases in the middle. CDR3 residues: CASSIGGRDGYTF. CDR3 nucleotides: TGTGCCAGCAGTATCGGGGGTCGGGATGGCTACACCTTC.

The V gene is TRBV3-1 (or the pseudogene TRBV3-2), the J gene TRBJ2-1; the match to TRBD1 covers 7 bases. Germline V CDR1 and CDR2: LGHDT, YNNKEL (reference sequence). CDR3 length: 13 amino acids. V shed 0 bases and J 13 bases; nucleotides not matched to a gene: 6. For the CDR3, the DNA is TGTGCCAGCAGCCAAGAACAGGGGCTTCCCCAGTTCTTC. Encoded protein: CASSQEQGLPQFF.

This chain links TRBV6-5 with TRBJ1-2, with 7 nucleotides matching TRBD1. The V and J ends lost 6 bases and 8 bases, in that order; junction bases with no gene match: 15. The CDR3 is 15 residues long. CDR1 and CDR2 (germline): MNHEY, SVGAGI. CDR3 DNA: TGTGCCAGCAGCAGAGACAGGGCAACCCCCGGCGGCTACACCTTC. It codes for CASSRDRATPGGYTF.

V usage is TRBV11-2 and J usage is TRBJ1-1, with D possibly being TRBD1 (5 bases). The germline V and J ends were trimmed by 1 base and 6 bases, with 12 bases remaining between them. Germline V gives CDR1 SGHAT, CDR2 FQNNGV. CDR3 size: 14 residues. CDR3 in amino acids: CASSLGVGRSEAFF. DNA for the CDR3: TGTGCCAGCAGCTTAGGTGTGGGGCGATCTGAAGCTTTCTTT.

This sequence joins TRBV27 and TRBJ2-5, with 7 nucleotides matching TRBD1. With 6 bases clipped from V and 3 bases from J, the junction kept 7 bases outside the gene matches. CDR3 length equals 14 residues. The germline CDR1 and CDR2 sequences are MNHEY and SMNVEV (reference sequence). Written as DNA, the CDR3 is TGTGCCAGCAGGGACGGGGACAGAAAAGAGACCCAGTACTTC. This gives the protein CASRDGDRKETQYF.

The rearrangement links TRBV5-1 to TRBJ1-4; D gene uncertain. The CDR3 spans 14 residues. CDR1 is SGHRS, CDR2 YFSETQ, per germline. V was pared by 4 bases and J by 0 bases, with 7 bases between. This chain's CDR3 is CASSSDATNEKLFF. The CDR3 DNA sequence: TGCGCCAGCAGCAGCGACGCAACTAATGAAAAACTGTTTTTT.

The CDR3 sequence is CASSYLWNGGADEQYF. The CDR3 DNA reads TGTGCCAGCAGTTACCTCTGGAACGGGGGGGCGGACGAGCAGTACTTC. The chain links TRBV6-5 to TRBJ2-7; 8 nucleotides match TRBD2. Germline V lookup: CDR1 MNHEY, CDR2 SVGAGI. The CDR3 consists of 16 residues. V was pared by 2 bases and J by 5 bases, with 11 bases of the junction left unmatched.